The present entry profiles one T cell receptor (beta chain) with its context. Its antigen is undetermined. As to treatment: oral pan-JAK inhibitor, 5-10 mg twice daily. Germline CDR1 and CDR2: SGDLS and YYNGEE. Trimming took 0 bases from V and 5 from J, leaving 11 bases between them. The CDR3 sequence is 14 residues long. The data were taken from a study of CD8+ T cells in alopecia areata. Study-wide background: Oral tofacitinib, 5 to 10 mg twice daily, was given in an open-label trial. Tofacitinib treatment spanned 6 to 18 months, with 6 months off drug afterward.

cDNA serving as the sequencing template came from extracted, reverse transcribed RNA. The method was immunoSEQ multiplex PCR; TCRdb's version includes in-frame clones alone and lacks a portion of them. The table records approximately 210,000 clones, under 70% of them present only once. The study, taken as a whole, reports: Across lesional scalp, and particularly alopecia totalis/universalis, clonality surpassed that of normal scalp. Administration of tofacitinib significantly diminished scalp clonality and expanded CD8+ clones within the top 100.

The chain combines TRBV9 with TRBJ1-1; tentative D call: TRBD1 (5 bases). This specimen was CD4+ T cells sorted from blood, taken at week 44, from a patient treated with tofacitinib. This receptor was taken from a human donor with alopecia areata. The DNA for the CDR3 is TGTGCCAGCAGCGTAGGAGGGGCAAGGACTGAAGCTTTCTTT. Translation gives CASSVGGARTEAFF.